This T cell receptor (beta chain) was found in a study of T cell changes during pregnancy in multiple sclerosis. Measured with immunoSEQ multiplex PCR; TCRdb has only the in-frame clones, and not every one. The sample includes about 58,000 clones, about 89% of them seen just once. V was pared by 0 bases and J by 6 bases, with 0 bases of the junction left unmatched. The germline gives CDR1 MNHNY, CDR2 SVGAGI (reference sequence). This CDR3 contains 15 residues. Specimen: CD4+ T cells from peripheral blood mononuclear cells, collected after pregnancy. The TCR sequence derives from a female donor in good health, enrolled as a control in a pregnancy study. The V and J genes are TRBV6-6 and TRBJ1-4; the match to TRBD1 covers 11 bases. In nucleotides, the CDR3 is TGTGCCAGCAGTTACTCGGGACAGGGGGATGAAAAACTGTTTTTT. Translating gives CASSYSGQGDEKLFF.